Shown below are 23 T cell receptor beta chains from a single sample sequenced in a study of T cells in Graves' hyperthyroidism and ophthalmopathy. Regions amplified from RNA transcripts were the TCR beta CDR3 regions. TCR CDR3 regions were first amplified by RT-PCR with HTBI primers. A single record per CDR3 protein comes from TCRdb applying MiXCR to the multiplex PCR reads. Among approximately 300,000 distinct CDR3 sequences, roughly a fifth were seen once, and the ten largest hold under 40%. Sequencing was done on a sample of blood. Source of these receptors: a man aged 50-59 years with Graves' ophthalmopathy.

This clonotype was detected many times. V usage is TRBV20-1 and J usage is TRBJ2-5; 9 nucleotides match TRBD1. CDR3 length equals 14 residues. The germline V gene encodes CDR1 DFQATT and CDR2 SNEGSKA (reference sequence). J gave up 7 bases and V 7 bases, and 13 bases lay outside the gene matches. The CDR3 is CSGHSGTGLVTQYF. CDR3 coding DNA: TGCAGTGGACACTCCGGGACAGGGTTGGTGACCCAGTACTTC.

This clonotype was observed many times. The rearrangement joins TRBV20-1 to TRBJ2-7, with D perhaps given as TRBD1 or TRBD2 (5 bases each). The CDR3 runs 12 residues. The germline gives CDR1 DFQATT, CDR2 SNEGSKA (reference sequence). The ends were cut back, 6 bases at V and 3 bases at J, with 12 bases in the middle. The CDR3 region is CSAEGRVYEQYF. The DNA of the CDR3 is TGCAGTGCCGAGGGACGGGTCTACGAGCAGTACTTC.

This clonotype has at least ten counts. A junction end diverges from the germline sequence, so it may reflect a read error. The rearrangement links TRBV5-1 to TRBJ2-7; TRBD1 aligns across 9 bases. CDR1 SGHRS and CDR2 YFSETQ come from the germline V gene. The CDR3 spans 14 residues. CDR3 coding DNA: TGTGCCAGCTCACTAGGGGACAGGGCCTACGAGCAGTACTTC. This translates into CASSLGDRAYEQYF.

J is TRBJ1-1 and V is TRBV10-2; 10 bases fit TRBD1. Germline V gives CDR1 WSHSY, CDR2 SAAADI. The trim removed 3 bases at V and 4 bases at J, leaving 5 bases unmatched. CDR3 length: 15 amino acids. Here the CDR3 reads CASSDRGQGGTEAFF. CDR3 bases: TGCGCCAGCAGTGATCGAGGACAGGGGGGCACTGAAGCTTTCTTT.

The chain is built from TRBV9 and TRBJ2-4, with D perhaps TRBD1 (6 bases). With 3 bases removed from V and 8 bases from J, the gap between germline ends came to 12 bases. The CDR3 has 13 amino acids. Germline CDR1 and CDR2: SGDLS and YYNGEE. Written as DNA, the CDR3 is TGTGCCAGCAGCGATGAAGGGGGTGACATTCAGTACTTC. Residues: CASSDEGGDIQYF.

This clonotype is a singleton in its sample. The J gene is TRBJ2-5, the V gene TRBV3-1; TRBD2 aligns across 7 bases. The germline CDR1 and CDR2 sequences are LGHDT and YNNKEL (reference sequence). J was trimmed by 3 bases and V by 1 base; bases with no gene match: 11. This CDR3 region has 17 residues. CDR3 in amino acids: CASSQGLLAGEEETQYF. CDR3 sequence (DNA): TGTGCCAGCAGCCAAGGACTTCTGGCGGGAGAGGAAGAGACCCAGTACTTC.

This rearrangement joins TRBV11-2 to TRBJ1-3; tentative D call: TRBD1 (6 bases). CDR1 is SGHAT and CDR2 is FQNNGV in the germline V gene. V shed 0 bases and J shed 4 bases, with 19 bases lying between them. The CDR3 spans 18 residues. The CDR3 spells CASSLDFGGRGPGNTIYF. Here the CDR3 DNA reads TGTGCCAGCAGCTTAGATTTTGGGGGCAGGGGCCCAGGAAACACCATATATTTT.

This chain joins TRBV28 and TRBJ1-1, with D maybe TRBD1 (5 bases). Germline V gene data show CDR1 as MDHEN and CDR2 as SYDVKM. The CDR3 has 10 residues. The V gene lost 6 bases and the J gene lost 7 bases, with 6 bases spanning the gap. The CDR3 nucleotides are TGTGCCAGCAGCGACAGTGAAGCTTTCTTT. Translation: CASSDSEAFF.

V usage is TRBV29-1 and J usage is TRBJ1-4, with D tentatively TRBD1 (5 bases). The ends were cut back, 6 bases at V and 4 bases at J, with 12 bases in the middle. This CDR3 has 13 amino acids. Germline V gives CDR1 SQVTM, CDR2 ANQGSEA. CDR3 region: CSVGGGVNEKLFF. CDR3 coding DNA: TGCAGCGTCGGGGGGGGAGTTAATGAAAAACTGTTTTTT.

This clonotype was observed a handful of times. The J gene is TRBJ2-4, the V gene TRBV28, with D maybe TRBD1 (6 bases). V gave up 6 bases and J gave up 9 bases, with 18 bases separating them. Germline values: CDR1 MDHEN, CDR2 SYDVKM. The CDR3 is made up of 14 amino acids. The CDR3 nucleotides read TGTGCCAGCAGCCCCATCGACAGGCTCGGCATTCAGTACTTC. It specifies CASSPIDRLGIQYF.

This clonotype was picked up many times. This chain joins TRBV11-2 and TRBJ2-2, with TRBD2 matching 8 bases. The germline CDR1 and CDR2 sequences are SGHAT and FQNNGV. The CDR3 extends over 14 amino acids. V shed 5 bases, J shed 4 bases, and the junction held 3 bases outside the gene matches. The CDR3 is CASSAGGVTGELFF. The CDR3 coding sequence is TGTGCCAGCAGCGCCGGGGGGGTCACCGGGGAGCTGTTTTTT. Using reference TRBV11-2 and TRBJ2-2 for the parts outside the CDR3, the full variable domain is EAGVAQSPRYKIIEKRQSVAFWCNPISGHATLYWYQQILGQGPKLLIQFQNNGVVDDSQLPKDRFSAERLKGVDSTLKIQPAKLEDSAVYLCASSAGGVTGELFFGEGSRLTVL.

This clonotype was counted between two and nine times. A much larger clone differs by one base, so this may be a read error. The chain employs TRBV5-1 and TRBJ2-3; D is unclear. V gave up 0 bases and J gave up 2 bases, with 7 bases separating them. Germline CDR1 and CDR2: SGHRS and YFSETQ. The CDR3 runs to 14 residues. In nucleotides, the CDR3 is TGCGCCAGCAGCTTGGGACAACCCACAGATACGCAGTATTTT. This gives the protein CASSLGQPTDTQYF.

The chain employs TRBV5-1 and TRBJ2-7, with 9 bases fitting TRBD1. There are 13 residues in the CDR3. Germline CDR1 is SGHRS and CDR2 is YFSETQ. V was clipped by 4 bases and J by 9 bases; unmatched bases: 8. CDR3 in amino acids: CASSPQGQGGQYF. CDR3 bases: TGCGCCAGCAGCCCCCAGGGACAGGGTGGGCAGTACTTC.

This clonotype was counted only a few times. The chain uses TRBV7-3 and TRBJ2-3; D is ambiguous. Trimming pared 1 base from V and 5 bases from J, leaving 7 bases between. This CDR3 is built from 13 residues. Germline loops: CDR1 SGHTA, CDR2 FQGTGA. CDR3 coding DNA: TGTGCCAGCAGCTTAAGGCATGGAGATACGCAGTATTTT. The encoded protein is CASSLRHGDTQYF.

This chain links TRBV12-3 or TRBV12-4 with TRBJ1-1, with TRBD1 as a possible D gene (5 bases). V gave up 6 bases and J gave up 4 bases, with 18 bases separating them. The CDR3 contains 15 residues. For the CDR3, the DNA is TGTGCCAGCAGCTCCGGTGAAGGGGCCACCACTGAAGCTTTCTTT. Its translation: CASSSGEGATTEAFF.

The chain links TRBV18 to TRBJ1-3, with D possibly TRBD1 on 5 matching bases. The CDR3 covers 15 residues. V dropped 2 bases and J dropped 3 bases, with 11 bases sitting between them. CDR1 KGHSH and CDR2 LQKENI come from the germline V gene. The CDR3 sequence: CASSPAMQGGNTIYF. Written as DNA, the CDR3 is TGTGCCAGCTCACCAGCGATGCAGGGTGGAAACACCATATATTTT.

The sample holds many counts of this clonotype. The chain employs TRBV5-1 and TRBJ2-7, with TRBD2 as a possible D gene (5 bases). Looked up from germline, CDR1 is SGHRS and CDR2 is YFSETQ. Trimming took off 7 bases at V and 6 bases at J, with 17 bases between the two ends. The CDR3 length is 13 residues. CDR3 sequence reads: CASAPEALGEQYF. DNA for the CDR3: TGCGCCAGCGCACCGGAGGCCCTAGGCGAGCAGTACTTC.

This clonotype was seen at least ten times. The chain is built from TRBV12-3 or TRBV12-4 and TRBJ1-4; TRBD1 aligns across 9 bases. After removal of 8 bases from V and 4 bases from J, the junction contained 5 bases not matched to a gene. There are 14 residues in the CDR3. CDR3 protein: CASGAGQGNEKLFF. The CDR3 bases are TGTGCCAGCGGCGCGGGACAGGGTAATGAAAAACTGTTTTTT.

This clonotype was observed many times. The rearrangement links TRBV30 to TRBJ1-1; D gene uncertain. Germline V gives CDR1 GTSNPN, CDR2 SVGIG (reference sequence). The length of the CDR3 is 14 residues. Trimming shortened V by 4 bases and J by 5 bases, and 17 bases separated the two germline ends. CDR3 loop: CAWTKVKRWTEAFF. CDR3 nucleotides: TGTGCCTGGACTAAGGTAAAAAGATGGACTGAAGCTTTCTTT.

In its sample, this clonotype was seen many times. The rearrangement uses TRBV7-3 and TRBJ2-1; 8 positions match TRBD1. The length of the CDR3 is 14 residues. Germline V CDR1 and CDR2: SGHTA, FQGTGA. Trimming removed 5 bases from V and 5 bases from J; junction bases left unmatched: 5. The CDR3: CASSDLDRDNEQFF. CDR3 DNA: TGTGCCAGCAGCGATTTGGACAGGGACAATGAGCAGTTCTTC.

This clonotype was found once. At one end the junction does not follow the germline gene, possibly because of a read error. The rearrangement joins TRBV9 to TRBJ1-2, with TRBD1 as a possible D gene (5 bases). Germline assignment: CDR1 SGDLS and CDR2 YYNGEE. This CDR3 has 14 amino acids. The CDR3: CASSVAGTAYDYTF. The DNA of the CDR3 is TGTGCCAGCAGCGTGGCCGGGACCGCCTATGACTACACCTTC.

This CDR3 reads CASSAGAGELFF. The DNA of the CDR3 is TGTGCCAGCAGCGCTGGGGCGGGCGAACTGTTTTTT. The rearrangement joins TRBV9 to TRBJ1-4; TRBD1 might be the D (5 bases). Per the germline V gene, CDR1 is SGDLS and CDR2 is YYNGEE. V was shortened by 3 bases and J by 12 bases, with 12 bases between the two germline ends. This CDR3 region has 12 residues.

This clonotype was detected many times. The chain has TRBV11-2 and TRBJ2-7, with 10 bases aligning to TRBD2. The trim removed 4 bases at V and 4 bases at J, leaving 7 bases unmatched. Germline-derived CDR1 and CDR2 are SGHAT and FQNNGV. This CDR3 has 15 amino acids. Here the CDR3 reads CASSSLAGVDYEQYF. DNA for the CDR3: TGTGCCAGCAGCTCCCTAGCGGGAGTGGATTACGAGCAGTACTTC. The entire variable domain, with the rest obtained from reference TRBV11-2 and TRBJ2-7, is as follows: EAGVAQSPRYKIIEKRQSVAFWCNPISGHATLYWYQQILGQGPKLLIQFQNNGVVDDSQLPKDRFSAERLKGVDSTLKIQPAKLEDSAVYLCASSSLAGVDYEQYFGPGTRLTVT.